This is a list of T cell receptor beta chains from one sample in a study of blood T cells in healthy people across ages. TCRdb re-called the 5' RACE reads through MiXCR, storing one row per CDR3 protein. The sample yields hundreds of thousands of distinct CDR3 sequences, roughly 64% seen once. Material: blood. The receptors here all came from a man in his thirties or forties in good health. Both conserved end residues are part of each CDR3. The order of the fields is V gene, clone size, D gene, J gene, CDR3 DNA, CDR3 protein. A D gene is named only where the DNA matches it firmly. Clone size is not always given. Where it is, it says once, few, many or a class for expanded clones.

v_gene: TRBV7-9; abundance: -; d_gene: TRBD1; j_gene: TRBJ2-2; CDR3nt: TGTGCCAGCAGCGATGCAGGGGGCCGGAACACCGGGGAGCTGTTTTTT; CDR3aa: CASSDAGGRNTGELFF
v_gene: TRBV9; abundance: -; d_gene: -; j_gene: TRBJ2-5; CDR3nt: TGTGCCAGCAGCGTAGCGGCAGCGTGGGAGACCCAGTACTTC; CDR3aa: CASSVAAAWETQYF
v_gene: TRBV10-3; abundance: -; d_gene: -; j_gene: TRBJ2-5; CDR3nt: TGTGCCATCAGTGGACCAGGGGCCCAGCAGTACTTC; CDR3aa: CAISGPGAQQYF
v_gene: TRBV29-1; abundance: many; d_gene: -; j_gene: TRBJ2-1; CDR3nt: TGCAGCGTCGGGGACCAGGAATTCAATGAGCAGTTCTTC; CDR3aa: CSVGDQEFNEQFF
v_gene: TRBV5-6; abundance: -; d_gene: TRBD1; j_gene: TRBJ1-1; CDR3nt: TGTGCCAGCAGCTCCACCGGGACAGGCAACACTGAAGCAGGCAACACTGAAGCTTTCTTT; CDR3aa: CASSSTGTGNTEAGNTEAFF
v_gene: TRBV10-3; abundance: few; d_gene: -; j_gene: TRBJ2-1; CDR3nt: TGTGCCATCAGTGAGTTCGGGACCCAGGGTCGGAGGGAGCAGTTCTTC; CDR3aa: CAISEFGTQGRREQFF
v_gene: TRBV15; abundance: -; d_gene: -; j_gene: TRBJ1-5; CDR3nt: TGTGCCACCAACCTAGGAGCCGCAAGCTACCAGCCCCAGCATTTT; CDR3aa: CATNLGAASYQPQHF
v_gene: TRBV18; abundance: few; d_gene: TRBD1; j_gene: TRBJ2-7; CDR3nt: TGTGCCAGCTCACCACCGGGACAGGGGCGCTACGAGCAGTACTTC; CDR3aa: CASSPPGQGRYEQYF
v_gene: TRBV4-2; abundance: -; d_gene: TRBD2; j_gene: TRBJ2-3; CDR3nt: TGTGCCAGCAGCCAAGATCCCTACGGGGGGTTCACAGATACGCAGTATTTT; CDR3aa: CASSQDPYGGFTDTQYF
v_gene: TRBV30; abundance: -; d_gene: -; j_gene: TRBJ1-2; CDR3nt: TGTGCCTGGAGCCTCAGGGCAGACTATGGCTACACCTTC; CDR3aa: CAWSLRADYGYTF
v_gene: TRBV20-1; abundance: few; d_gene: -; j_gene: TRBJ1-2; CDR3nt: TGCAGTGCTGATGTTTGGGGGAACCAGGGGACCTATGGCTACACCTTC; CDR3aa: CSADVWGNQGTYGYTF
v_gene: TRBV3-1; abundance: -; d_gene: -; j_gene: TRBJ2-1; CDR3nt: TGTGCCAGCAGCCAACCGGGAGCGTCAGGTAATGAGCAGTTCTTC; CDR3aa: CASSQPGASGNEQFF
v_gene: TRBV5-1; abundance: -; d_gene: TRBD1; j_gene: TRBJ1-6; CDR3nt: TGCGCCAGCACCTCTGACAGGGGAATCTCACCCCTCCACTTT; CDR3aa: CASTSDRGISPLHF
v_gene: TRBV27; abundance: few; d_gene: -; j_gene: TRBJ2-5; CDR3nt: TGTGCCAGCAGTTTCAAGGCAGGGAGGGAGACCCAGTACTTC; CDR3aa: CASSFKAGRETQYF
v_gene: TRBV7-2; abundance: -; d_gene: TRBD1; j_gene: TRBJ2-5; CDR3nt: TGTGCCAGCAGCCGATATGGACAGGGGAGAAGGACCCAGTACTTC; CDR3aa: CASSRYGQGRRTQYF
v_gene: TRBV7-2; abundance: -; d_gene: -; j_gene: TRBJ2-2; CDR3nt: TGTGCCAGCAGCCTACAAAATTATAACACCGGGGAGCTGTTTTTT; CDR3aa: CASSLQNYNTGELFF
v_gene: TRBV21-1; abundance: few; d_gene: -; j_gene: TRBJ2-7; CDR3nt: TGTGCCAGCAGCACCGACAGGGCCTCACGGGCCAACGAGCAGTACTTC; CDR3aa: CASSTDRASRANEQYF
v_gene: TRBV7-2; abundance: -; d_gene: -; j_gene: TRBJ1-6; CDR3nt: TGTGCCAGCAGCTTAGACTTGTTGGTCTCCTATAATTCACCCCTCCACTTT; CDR3aa: CASSLDLLVSYNSPLHF
v_gene: TRBV11-1; abundance: -; d_gene: -; j_gene: TRBJ1-2; CDR3nt: TGTGCCAGCAGCTTAGGGGCAGGACGGAACTATGGCTACACCTTC; CDR3aa: CASSLGAGRNYGYTF
v_gene: TRBV29-1; abundance: few; d_gene: TRBD1; j_gene: TRBJ2-3; CDR3nt: TGCAGCGTTGAATCGACAGGGATGAGCACAGATACGCAGTATTTT; CDR3aa: CSVESTGMSTDTQYF
v_gene: TRBV27; abundance: -; d_gene: -; j_gene: TRBJ1-5; CDR3nt: TGTGCCACCAGCCCCGGGGGGCTCAATCAGCCCCAGCATTTT; CDR3aa: CATSPGGLNQPQHF
v_gene: TRBV20-1; abundance: -; d_gene: -; j_gene: TRBJ2-7; CDR3nt: TGCAGTGCTAGAGGGGGCTCCTACAATGAGCAGTACTTC; CDR3aa: CSARGGSYNEQYF
v_gene: TRBV14; abundance: -; d_gene: TRBD2; j_gene: TRBJ2-2; CDR3nt: TGTGCCAGCAGCCAAGCGAAGCGGGGGGGGACCGGGGAGCTGTTTTTT; CDR3aa: CASSQAKRGGTGELFF
v_gene: TRBV6-1; abundance: -; d_gene: -; j_gene: TRBJ1-1; CDR3nt: TGTGCCAGCAGTCCCCCCCGCACTGAAGCTTTCTTT; CDR3aa: CASSPPRTEAFF
v_gene: TRBV20-1; abundance: -; d_gene: -; j_gene: TRBJ1-2; CDR3nt: TGCAGTGCTAGAGATTCGTCCCGGTACACCTTC; CDR3aa: CSARDSSRYTF
v_gene: TRBV19; abundance: -; d_gene: -; j_gene: TRBJ1-2; CDR3nt: TGTGCCAGTACGGACGAACCTACGGGCTACACCTTC; CDR3aa: CASTDEPTGYTF
v_gene: TRBV4-2; abundance: -; d_gene: -; j_gene: TRBJ2-1; CDR3nt: TGTGCCAGCAGCGTGCAGGATTCCGGTAACAATGAGCAGTTCTTC; CDR3aa: CASSVQDSGNNEQFF
v_gene: TRBV7-9; abundance: -; d_gene: -; j_gene: TRBJ1-1; CDR3nt: TGTGCCGGCACCTTTCCACGGGCTGAAGCTTTCTTT; CDR3aa: CAGTFPRAEAFF
v_gene: TRBV4-1; abundance: -; d_gene: -; j_gene: TRBJ2-5; CDR3nt: TGCGCCAGCAGCCAGGACGGCGGAGGGCAGTACTTC; CDR3aa: CASSQDGGGQYF
v_gene: TRBV5-5; abundance: -; d_gene: -; j_gene: TRBJ1-2; CDR3nt: TGTGCCAGCAGCTTGGCCCGGGGTCTGGGTGGCTACACCTTC; CDR3aa: CASSLARGLGGYTF
v_gene: TRBV5-1; abundance: few; d_gene: TRBD1; j_gene: TRBJ2-7; CDR3nt: TGCGCCAGCAGCTTAACCGGGACAGGTTTGACCTACGAGCAGTACTTC; CDR3aa: CASSLTGTGLTYEQYF
v_gene: TRBV5-1; abundance: -; d_gene: TRBD1; j_gene: TRBJ2-1; CDR3nt: TGCGCCAGCAGCATCGGACAGGGGCCCTACAATGAGCAGTTCTTC; CDR3aa: CASSIGQGPYNEQFF
v_gene: TRBV20-1; abundance: -; d_gene: TRBD2; j_gene: TRBJ2-3; CDR3nt: TGCAGTGCTAGAGAGCCGTTAGCGGGAAGCACAGATACGCAGTATTTT; CDR3aa: CSAREPLAGSTDTQYF
v_gene: TRBV7-9; abundance: -; d_gene: TRBD1; j_gene: TRBJ2-3; CDR3nt: TGTGCCAGCAGTAGGGACAGGGATCATCTAGGGTGGACAGATACGCAGTATTTT; CDR3aa: CASSRDRDHLGWTDTQYF
v_gene: TRBV29-1; abundance: -; d_gene: -; j_gene: TRBJ2-5; CDR3nt: TGCAGCGCGGACACGCAAGAGACCCAGTACTTC; CDR3aa: CSADTQETQYF
v_gene: TRBV7-2; abundance: -; d_gene: -; j_gene: TRBJ1-1; CDR3nt: TGTGCCAGCAGCTACGGGTCGTTGGGAGCTTTCTTT; CDR3aa: CASSYGSLGAFF
v_gene: TRBV20-1; abundance: -; d_gene: TRBD2; j_gene: TRBJ2-5; CDR3nt: TGCAGTGCTATTAGCGGGGGGGTTCAAGAGACCCAGTACTTC; CDR3aa: CSAISGGVQETQYF
v_gene: TRBV20-1; abundance: -; d_gene: TRBD1; j_gene: TRBJ1-3; CDR3nt: TGCAGTGCTAGGATGGGACAGGGAGGAAACACCATATATTTT; CDR3aa: CSARMGQGGNTIYF
v_gene: TRBV20-1; abundance: -; d_gene: -; j_gene: TRBJ2-3; CDR3nt: TGCAGTGCTAGAGCTTACGGTTCGGGCAGAACCACAGATACGCAGTATTTT; CDR3aa: CSARAYGSGRTTDTQYF
v_gene: TRBV28; abundance: -; d_gene: TRBD2; j_gene: TRBJ2-1; CDR3nt: TGTGCCAGCACCGCTAGCGGGAGCGGGTCCTACAATGAGCAGTTCTTC; CDR3aa: CASTASGSGSYNEQFF
v_gene: TRBV28; abundance: -; d_gene: -; j_gene: TRBJ1-4; CDR3nt: TGTGCCAGCAGTTTAGGGCAGGGAGTGCCTGGAAAACTGTTTTTT; CDR3aa: CASSLGQGVPGKLFF
v_gene: TRBV29-1; abundance: few; d_gene: TRBD1; j_gene: TRBJ1-2; CDR3nt: TGCAGCGTCGACGGACAGGGGCGAAACTATGGCTACACCTTC; CDR3aa: CSVDGQGRNYGYTF
v_gene: TRBV18; abundance: -; d_gene: -; j_gene: TRBJ1-6; CDR3nt: TGTGCCAGCTCACCTTTTCCTCTCTCCTATAGTTCACCCCTCCACTTT; CDR3aa: CASSPFPLSYSSPLHF
v_gene: TRBV12-3/TRBV12-4; abundance: -; d_gene: -; j_gene: TRBJ2-5; CDR3nt: TGTGCCAGCAGTTGGGGAGAGGAGACCCAGTACTTC; CDR3aa: CASSWGEETQYF
v_gene: TRBV20-1; abundance: -; d_gene: -; j_gene: TRBJ2-1; CDR3nt: TGCAGTGCTAGAAAGGCAGGGAGCTCCTACAATGAGCAGTTCTTC; CDR3aa: CSARKAGSSYNEQFF